This T cell receptor (beta chain) came from a study of human T cells and chemical hapten exposure. Time point specified: pre-sensitization, week 0. Documented treatment: therapeutic diphenylcyclopropenone sensitization with weekly scalp DPC. Unique molecular identifiers were attached to individual cDNA molecules during library preparation. TCRdb re-derived calls from the RACE reads in MiXCR, one entry per CDR3 protein. This sample carries roughly 380,000 distinct CDR3 sequences, about 5.1% of them seen once, and the ten largest clones take roughly 2.6%. With 8 bases clipped from V and 0 bases from J, the junction kept 9 bases outside the gene matches. Germline V gives CDR1 SGHAT, CDR2 FQNNGV. This CDR3 contains 17 residues. This clonotype was seen repeatedly, ten times or more.

This sequence originates from a woman aged 45-65 years with alopecia areata. Some clones in this sample may be carry-over from other donors' samples. V usage is TRBV11-2 and J usage is TRBJ2-6; 8 nucleotides align to TRBD1. The sequences come from whole blood, collected in connection with sensitization to the hapten diphenylcyclopropenone (DPC). The CDR3 sequence is CASPLGQASSGANVLTF. The CDR3 DNA reads as TGTGCCAGCCCTCTGGGACAGGCAAGCTCTGGGGCCAACGTCCTGACTTTC.